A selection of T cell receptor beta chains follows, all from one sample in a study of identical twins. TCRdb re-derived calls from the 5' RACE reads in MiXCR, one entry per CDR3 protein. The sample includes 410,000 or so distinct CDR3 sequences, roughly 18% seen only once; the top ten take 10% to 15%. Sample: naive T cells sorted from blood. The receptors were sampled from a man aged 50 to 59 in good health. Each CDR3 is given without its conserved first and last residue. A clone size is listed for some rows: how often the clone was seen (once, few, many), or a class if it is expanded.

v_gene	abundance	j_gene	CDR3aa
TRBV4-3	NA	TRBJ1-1	ASSQEGGITGTEAF
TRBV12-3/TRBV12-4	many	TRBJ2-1	ASELAGATNEQF
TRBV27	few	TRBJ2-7	ASSFGRGTYEQY
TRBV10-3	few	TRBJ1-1	ATRLGDRGVTEAF
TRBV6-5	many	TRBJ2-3	ASSYQGTRSTDTQY
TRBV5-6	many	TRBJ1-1	ASSWGPGTEAF
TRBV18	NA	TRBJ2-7	ASSPTLVEQY
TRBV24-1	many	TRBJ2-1	ATSDHGGPGEQF
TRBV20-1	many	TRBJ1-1	SADQSANTEAF
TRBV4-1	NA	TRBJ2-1	ASSQDIFPRNEQF
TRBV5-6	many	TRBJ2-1	ASSSISGINGNEQF
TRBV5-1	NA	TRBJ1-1	ASNDRGWDEDRAF
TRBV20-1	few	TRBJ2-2	SATTGNTGELF
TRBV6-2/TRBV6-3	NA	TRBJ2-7	ASGFGTPRGEQY
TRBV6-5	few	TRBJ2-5	ASSYTPGETQY
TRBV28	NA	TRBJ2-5	ASSLFRGRETQY
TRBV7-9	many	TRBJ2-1	ASRQGGLVWF
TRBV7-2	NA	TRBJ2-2	ASSKSPGELF
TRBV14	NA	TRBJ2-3	ASSPRTGYGDTQY
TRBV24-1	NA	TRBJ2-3	ATRAGGTDTQY
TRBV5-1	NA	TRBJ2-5	ASSSNRDVETQY
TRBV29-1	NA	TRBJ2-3	SAQLAGEDTQY
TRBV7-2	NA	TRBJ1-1	ASSKRGTEVF
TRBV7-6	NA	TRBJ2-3	ASSLGGGGADTQY
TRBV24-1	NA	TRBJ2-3	ATSDRQASTDTQY
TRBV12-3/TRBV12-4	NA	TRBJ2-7	ASSWGRGTYEQY
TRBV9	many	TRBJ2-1	ASSLVWGTSGSNEQF
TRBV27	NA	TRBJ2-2	ASSSKWSGELF
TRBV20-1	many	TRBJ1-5	SASSGARQPQH
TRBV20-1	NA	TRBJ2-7	SAREDGTFSSYEQY
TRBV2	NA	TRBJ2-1	ASQEELAGEGEQF
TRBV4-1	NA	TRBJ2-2	ASSQVRGAGELF
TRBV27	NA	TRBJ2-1	ASSLSAGHRNEQF
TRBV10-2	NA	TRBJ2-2	ASRGGQSTNTGELF
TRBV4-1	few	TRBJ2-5	ASSQAGTSRETQY
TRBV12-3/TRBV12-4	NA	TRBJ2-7	ASSLGGQGREQY
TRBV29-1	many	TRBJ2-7	SVKTRFYEQY
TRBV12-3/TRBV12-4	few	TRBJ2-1	ASSFESGTYNEQF
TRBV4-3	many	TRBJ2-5	ASSQDWGVVETQY
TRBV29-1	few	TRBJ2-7	SASLAGTYEQY
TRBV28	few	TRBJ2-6	ASNPEGANVLT
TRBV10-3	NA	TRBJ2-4	AISEDRKNIQY
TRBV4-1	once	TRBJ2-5	ASSQESRSQETQY
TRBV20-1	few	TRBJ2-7	SARSGGFGYEQY
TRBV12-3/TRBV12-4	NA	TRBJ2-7	ASSLAQGVHYEQY
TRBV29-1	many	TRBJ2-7	SVAQGATYEQY
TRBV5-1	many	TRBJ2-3	ASSGLTSGLGADTQY
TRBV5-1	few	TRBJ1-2	ASRLEQGYPYGYT
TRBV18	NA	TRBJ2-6	ASSPGTGGSGANVLT
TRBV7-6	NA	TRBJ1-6	ASSQTGNGSPLH
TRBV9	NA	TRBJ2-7	ASSVGESSYEQY
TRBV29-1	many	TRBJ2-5	SGVSETQY
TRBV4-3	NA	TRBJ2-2	ASRKLAGPIANTGELF
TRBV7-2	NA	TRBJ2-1	ASSLEGQGVGNEQF
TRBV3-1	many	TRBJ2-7	ASSQGYSSYEQY
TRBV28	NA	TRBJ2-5	ASSSRGQGRETQY
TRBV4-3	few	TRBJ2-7	ASRRELGGTYEQY
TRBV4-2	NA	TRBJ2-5	ASSQEEQGRETQY